The clone carrying this T cell receptor beta chain was counted between two and nine times. Antigen unknown. This record belongs to a study of beta chain features in type 1 diabetes. Overall study findings and caveats: For type 1 diabetes patients, VDJ junctions showed fewer insertions and more deletions. Moderate yet significant TCRB CDR3 shortening was seen in Type 1 diabetes patients in all four CD4+ subsets. The cDNA sequencing approach could over-represent high-TCR-expressing cells.

The CDR3 loop spans 14 amino acids. The V gene lost 5 bases and the J gene lost 3 bases, with 13 bases spanning the gap. The germline gives CDR1 SQVTM, CDR2 ANQGSEA. What was sequenced were expressed TCRB transcripts, since all of the isolated RNA had been reverse transcribed. This table comes from immunoSEQ multiplex PCR, and its TCRdb copy is limited to in-frame clones, with some not included. Seen here are 240,000 or so clones, roughly 22% observed once, and the top ten hold 0.028%. The sample comprised naive CD4+ T cells from blood. The origin of this receptor is a woman aged 40 to 50 with type 1 diabetes. This chain joins TRBV29-1 and TRBJ1-4; tentatively, D is TRBD1 (6 bases). In DNA, the CDR3 is TGCAGCGTTAGCCGGCCAGGGGCTAATGAAAAACTGTTTTTT. Its translation: CSVSRPGANEKLFF.